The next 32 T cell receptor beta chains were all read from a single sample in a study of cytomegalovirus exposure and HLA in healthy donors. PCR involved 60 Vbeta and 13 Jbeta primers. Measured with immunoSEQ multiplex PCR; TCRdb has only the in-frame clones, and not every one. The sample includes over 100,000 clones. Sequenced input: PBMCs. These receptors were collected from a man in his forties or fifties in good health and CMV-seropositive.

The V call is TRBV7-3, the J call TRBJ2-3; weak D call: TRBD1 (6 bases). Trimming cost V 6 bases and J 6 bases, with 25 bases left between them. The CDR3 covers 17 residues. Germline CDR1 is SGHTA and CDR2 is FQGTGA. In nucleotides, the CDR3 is TGTGCCAGCAGTCTAAATCCGGCAGGGGATGTATCGGATACGCAGTATTTT. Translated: CASSLNPAGDVSDTQYF.

Here the CDR3 reads CASSQVGDNEQFF. The CDR3 coding sequence is TGTGCCAGCAGCCAAGTCGGTGACAATGAGCAGTTCTTC. The gene calls are TRBV14 and TRBJ2-1; unclear D gene. CDR1 and CDR2 (germline): SGHDN, FVKESK. Trimming stripped 1 base from V and 5 bases from J, with 6 bases between. The CDR3 consists of 13 residues.

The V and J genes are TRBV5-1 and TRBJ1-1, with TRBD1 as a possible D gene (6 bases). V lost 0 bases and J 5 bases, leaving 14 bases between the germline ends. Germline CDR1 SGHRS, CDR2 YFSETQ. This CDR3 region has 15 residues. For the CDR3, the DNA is TGCGCCAGCAGCTTGGGGGCAGGGGTGGGGACTGAAGCTTTCTTT. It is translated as CASSLGAGVGTEAFF.

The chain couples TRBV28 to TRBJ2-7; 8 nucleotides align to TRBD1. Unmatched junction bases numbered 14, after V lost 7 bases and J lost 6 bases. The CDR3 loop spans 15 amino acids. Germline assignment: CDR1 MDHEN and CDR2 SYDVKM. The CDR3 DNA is TGTGCCAGCACCACGTCTGGACAGGGAGGCCGCGAGCAGTACTTC. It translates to CASTTSGQGGREQYF.

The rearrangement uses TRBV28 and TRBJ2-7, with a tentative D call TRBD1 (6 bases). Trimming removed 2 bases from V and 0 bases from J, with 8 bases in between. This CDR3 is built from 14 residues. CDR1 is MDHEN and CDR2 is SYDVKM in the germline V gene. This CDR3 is CASSLRDNSYEQYF. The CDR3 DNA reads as TGTGCCAGCAGTTTAAGGGACAACTCCTACGAGCAGTACTTC.

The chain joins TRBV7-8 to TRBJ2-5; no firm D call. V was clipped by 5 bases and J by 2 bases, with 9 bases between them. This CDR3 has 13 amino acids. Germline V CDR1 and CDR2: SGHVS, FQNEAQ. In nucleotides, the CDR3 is TGTGCCAGCAGCATGAGGCGGCAAGAGACCCAGTACTTC. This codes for CASSMRRQETQYF.

The CDR3 region has the DNA TGTGCCAGCAGTGATCCCGGCCAGGTGGCTAATGAAAAACTGTTTTTT. Translated, it gives CASSDPGQVANEKLFF. This rearrangement joins TRBV2 to TRBJ1-4; D not certain. In germline, CDR1 is SNHLY, CDR2 FYNNEI. The CDR3 is made up of 16 amino acids. The ends were cut back, 3 bases at V and 3 bases at J, with 14 bases in the middle.

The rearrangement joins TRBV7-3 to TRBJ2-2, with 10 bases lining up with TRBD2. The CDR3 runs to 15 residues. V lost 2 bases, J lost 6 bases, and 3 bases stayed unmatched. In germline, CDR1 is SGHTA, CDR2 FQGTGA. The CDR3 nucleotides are TGTGCCAGCAGCTTACTAGCGGGAGTGTCCGGGGAGCTGTTTTTT. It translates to CASSLLAGVSGELFF.

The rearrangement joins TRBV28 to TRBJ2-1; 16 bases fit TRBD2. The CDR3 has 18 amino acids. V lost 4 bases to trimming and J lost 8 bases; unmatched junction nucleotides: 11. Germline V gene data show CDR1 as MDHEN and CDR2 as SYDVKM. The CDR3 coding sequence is TGTGCCAGCAGTTGGGGACTAGCGGGAGGGCTGATGGTGGATGAGCAGTTCTTC. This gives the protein CASSWGLAGGLMVDEQFF.

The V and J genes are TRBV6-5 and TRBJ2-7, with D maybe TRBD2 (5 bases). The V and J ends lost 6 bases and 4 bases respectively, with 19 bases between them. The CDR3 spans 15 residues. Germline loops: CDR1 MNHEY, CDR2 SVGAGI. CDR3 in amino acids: CASSPRKLGYYEQYF. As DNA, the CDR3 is TGTGCCAGCAGCCCCAGGAAACTAGGTTATTACGAGCAGTACTTC.

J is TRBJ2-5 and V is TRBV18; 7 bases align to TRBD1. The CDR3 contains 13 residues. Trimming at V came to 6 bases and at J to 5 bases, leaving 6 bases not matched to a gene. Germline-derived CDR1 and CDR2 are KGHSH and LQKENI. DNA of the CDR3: TGTGCCAGCTCGACTACAGGGGCGGAGACCCAGTACTTC. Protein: CASSTTGAETQYF.

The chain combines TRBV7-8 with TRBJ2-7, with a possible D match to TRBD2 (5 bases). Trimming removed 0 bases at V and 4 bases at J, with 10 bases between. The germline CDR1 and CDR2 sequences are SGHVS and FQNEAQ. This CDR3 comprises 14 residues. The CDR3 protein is CASSLALGVYEQYF. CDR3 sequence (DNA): TGTGCCAGCAGCTTAGCGCTGGGAGTATACGAGCAGTACTTC.

CDR3 bases: TGTGCCAGCAGCTATAGATACAATGAGCAGTTCTTC. Encoded protein: CASSYRYNEQFF. The genes are TRBV7-9 and TRBJ2-1; D is unresolved. Germline values: CDR1 SEHNR, CDR2 FQNEAQ (reference sequence). Trimming stripped 4 bases from V and 4 bases from J, with 5 bases between. The CDR3 sequence is 12 residues long.

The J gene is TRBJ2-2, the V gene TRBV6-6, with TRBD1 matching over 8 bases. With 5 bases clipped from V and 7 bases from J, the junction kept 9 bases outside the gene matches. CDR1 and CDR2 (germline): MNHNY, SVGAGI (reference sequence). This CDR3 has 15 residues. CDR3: CASSDRQGWVGELFF. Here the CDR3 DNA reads TGTGCCAGCAGTGATCGACAGGGGTGGGTCGGGGAGCTGTTTTTT.

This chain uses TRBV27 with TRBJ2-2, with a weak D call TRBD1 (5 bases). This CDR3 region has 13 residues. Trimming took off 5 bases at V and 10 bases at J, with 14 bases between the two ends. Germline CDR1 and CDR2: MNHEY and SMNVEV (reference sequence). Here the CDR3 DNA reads TGTGCCAGCAGTCCCTTGACAGCAATGGAGCTGTTTTTT. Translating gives CASSPLTAMELFF.

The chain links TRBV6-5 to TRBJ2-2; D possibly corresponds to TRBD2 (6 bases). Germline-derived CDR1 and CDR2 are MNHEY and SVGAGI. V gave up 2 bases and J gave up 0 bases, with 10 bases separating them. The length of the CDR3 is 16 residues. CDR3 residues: CASSYSSGTNTGELFF. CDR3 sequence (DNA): TGTGCCAGCAGTTACAGTAGCGGAACGAACACCGGGGAGCTGTTTTTT.

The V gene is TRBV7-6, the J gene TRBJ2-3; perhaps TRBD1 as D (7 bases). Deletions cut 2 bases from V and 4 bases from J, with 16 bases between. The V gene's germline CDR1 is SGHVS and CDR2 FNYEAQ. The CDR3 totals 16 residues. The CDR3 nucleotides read TGTGCCAGCAGCTTACCGCCAGGGGGGCGTTCAGATACGCAGTATTTT. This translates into CASSLPPGGRSDTQYF.

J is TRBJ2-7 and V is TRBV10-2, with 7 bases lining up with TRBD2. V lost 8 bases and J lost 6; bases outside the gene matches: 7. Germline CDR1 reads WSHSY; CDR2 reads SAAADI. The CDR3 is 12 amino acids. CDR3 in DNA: TGCGCCAGCGGCCGGACTAGGAGCGAGCAGTACTTC. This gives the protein CASGRTRSEQYF.

The CDR3 DNA follows: TGCAGCGTTGCGCAGGTAGACTTGAGGGCCCAGTACTTC. Protein product: CSVAQVDLRAQYF. V is TRBV29-1 and J is TRBJ2-5; perhaps TRBD2 as D (5 bases). V was cut by 4 bases and J by 9 bases, with 18 bases left in between. In germline, CDR1 is SQVTM, CDR2 ANQGSEA. There are 13 residues in the CDR3.

The DNA for the CDR3 is TGTGCCACCAGCAGAGATCGAGGCGGGGGCACGATTAAGCAGTTCTTC. Translating it yields CATSRDRGGGTIKQFF. J is TRBJ2-1 and V is TRBV15; tentatively, D is TRBD2 (7 bases). Germline-derived CDR1 and CDR2 are LNHNV and YYDKDF (reference sequence). The CDR3 length is 16 residues. Deletions cut 0 bases from V and 11 bases from J, with 20 bases between.

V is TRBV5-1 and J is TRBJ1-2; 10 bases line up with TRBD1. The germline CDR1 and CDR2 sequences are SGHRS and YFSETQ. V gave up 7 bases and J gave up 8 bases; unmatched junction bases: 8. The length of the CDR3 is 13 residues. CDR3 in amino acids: CASSAGTGVGYTF. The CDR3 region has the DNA TGCGCCAGCTCGGCCGGGACAGGGGTAGGCTACACCTTC.

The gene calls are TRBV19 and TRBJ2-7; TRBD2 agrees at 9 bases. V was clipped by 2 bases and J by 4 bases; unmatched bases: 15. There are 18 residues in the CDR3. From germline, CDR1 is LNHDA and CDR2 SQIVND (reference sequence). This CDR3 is CASSINAGTSRAPYEQYF. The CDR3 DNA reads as TGTGCCAGTAGTATAAATGCCGGGACTAGCCGGGCCCCTTACGAGCAGTACTTC.

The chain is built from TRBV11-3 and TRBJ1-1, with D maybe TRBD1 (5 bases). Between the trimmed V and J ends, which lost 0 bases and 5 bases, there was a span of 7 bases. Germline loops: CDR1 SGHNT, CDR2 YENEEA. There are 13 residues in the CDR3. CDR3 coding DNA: TGTGCCAGCAGCTTAGATCGGGGGACTGAAGCTTTCTTT. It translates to CASSLDRGTEAFF.

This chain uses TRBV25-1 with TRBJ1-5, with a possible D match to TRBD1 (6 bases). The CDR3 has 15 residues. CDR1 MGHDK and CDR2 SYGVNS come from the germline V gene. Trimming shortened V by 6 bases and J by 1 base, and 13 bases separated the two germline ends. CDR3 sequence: CASSEGGISNQPQHF. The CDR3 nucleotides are TGTGCCAGCAGCGAGGGGGGGATCAGCAATCAGCCCCAGCATTTT.

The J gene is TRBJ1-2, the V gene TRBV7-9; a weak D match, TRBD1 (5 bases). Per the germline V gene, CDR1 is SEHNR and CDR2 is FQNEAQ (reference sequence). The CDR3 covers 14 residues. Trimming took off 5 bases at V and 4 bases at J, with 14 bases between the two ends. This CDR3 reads CASSRTTEPYGYTF. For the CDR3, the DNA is TGTGCCAGCAGCCGAACGACAGAGCCCTATGGCTACACCTTC.

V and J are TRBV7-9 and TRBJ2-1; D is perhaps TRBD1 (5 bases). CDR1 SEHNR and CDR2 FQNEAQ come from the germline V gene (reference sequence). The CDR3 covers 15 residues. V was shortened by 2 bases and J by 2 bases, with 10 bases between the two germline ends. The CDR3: CASSLQRGTYNEQFF. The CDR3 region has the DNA TGTGCCAGCAGCTTACAAAGGGGAACCTACAATGAGCAGTTCTTC.

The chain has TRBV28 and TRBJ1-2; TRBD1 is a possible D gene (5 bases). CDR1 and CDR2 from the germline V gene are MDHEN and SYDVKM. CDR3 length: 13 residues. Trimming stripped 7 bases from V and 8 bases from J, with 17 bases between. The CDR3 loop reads CASTQGILEGYTF. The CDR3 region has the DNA TGTGCCAGCACTCAGGGAATTTTAGAAGGCTACACCTTC.

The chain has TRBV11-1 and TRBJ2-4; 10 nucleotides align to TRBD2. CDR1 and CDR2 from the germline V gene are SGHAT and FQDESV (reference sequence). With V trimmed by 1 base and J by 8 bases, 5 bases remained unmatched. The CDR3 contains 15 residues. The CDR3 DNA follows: TGTGCCAGCAGCTTAGAACCTAGCGGGAGTTACATTCAGTACTTC. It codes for CASSLEPSGSYIQYF.

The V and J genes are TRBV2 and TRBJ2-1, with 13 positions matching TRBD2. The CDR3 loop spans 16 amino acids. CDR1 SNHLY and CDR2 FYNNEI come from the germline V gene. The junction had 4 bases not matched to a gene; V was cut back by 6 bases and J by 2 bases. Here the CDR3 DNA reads TGTGCCAGCAGAGGACTAGCGGGAGCAGCCTACAATGAGCAGTTCTTC. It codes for CASRGLAGAAYNEQFF.

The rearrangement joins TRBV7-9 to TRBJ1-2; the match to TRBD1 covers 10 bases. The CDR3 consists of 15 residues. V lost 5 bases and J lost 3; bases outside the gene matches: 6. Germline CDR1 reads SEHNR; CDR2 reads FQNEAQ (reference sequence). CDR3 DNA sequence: TGTGCCAGCAGCATTCCCGGGACAGGGGACTATGGCTACACCTTC. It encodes CASSIPGTGDYGYTF.

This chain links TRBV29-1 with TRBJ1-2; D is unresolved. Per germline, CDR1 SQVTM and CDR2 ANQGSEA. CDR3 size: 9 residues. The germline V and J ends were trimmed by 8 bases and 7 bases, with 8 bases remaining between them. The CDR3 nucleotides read TGCAGCTCAGAACCTGGCTACACCTTC. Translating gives CSSEPGYTF.

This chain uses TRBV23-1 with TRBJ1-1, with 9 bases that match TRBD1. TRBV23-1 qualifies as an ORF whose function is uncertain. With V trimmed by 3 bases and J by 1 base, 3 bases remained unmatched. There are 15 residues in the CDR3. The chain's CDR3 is CASSHGQGPNTEAFF. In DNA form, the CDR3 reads TGCGCCAGCAGTCATGGACAGGGGCCGAACACTGAAGCTTTCTTT.